The count of the clone carrying this T cell receptor (beta chain) is one. V lost 6 bases to trimming and J lost 6 bases, with 14 bases between them. This CDR3 contains 13 residues. The germline CDR1 and CDR2 sequences are MNHNS and SASEGT. Participant reports of clinical history set cohort assignment. The study recruited exposed participants who had met a COVID-19 case within 2 weeks before entry. The method was immunoSEQ multiplex PCR; TCRdb's version includes in-frame clones alone and lacks a portion of them. The sample includes around 190,000 clones, about 83% seen only once; the top ten take about 3.3%. This sample is drawn from a study of blood T cell repertoires in COVID-19.

The V and J genes are TRBV6-1 and TRBJ1-1; D is possibly TRBD1 (5 bases). This clonotype originated in a woman between 25 and 40 years old who had been exposed to COVID-19. Sequenced: PBMCs or T cells enriched from blood (not recorded which). CDR3 in amino acids: CASRGPGVPEAFF. The CDR3 nucleotides are TGTGCCAGCAGGGGTCCGGGGGTTCCTGAAGCTTTCTTT.